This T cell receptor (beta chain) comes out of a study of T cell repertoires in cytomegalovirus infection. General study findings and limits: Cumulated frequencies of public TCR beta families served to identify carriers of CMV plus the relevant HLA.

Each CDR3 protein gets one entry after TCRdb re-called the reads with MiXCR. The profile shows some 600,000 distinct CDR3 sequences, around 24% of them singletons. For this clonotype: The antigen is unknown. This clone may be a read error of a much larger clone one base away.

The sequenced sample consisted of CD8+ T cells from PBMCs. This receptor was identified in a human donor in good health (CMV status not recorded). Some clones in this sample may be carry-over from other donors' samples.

The CDR3 here is CASNLTRGSAYSGTEAFF. The CDR3 DNA is TGTGCCAGCAACTTGACCAGGGGTAGTGCGTATTCCGGCACTGAAGCTTTCTTT. The chain has TRBV7-8 and TRBJ1-1, with D possibly being TRBD1 (6 bases). The V gene's germline CDR1 is SGHVS and CDR2 FQNEAQ. Trimming took off 7 bases at V and 4 bases at J, with 28 bases between the two ends. The CDR3 sequence is 18 residues long.